This T cell receptor beta chain emerged from a study of CXCR3-negative and CXCR3-positive naive CD8 T cells. Findings of the study overall: Relative to CXCR3-negative naive cells, CXCR3-positive naive cells had more hydrophobic TRB CDR3s.

The study made its TRB cDNA libraries by 5' RACE, adding UMI labels. TCRdb reworked the 5' RACE reads into one entry per CDR3 protein, no DNA. Recorded for this sample: 50,000 to 60,000 distinct CDR3 sequences. A remark on this clonotype: As yet, its antigen is unknown.

From germline, CDR1 is MNHEY and CDR2 SMNVEV (reference sequence). This CDR3 contains 13 residues. What was sequenced was naive CXCR3+ CD8+ T cells from blood. Regarding subset: CD45RO-CCR7+CD27+CD95- naive CD8+ T cells expressing CXCR3 (TNR3+). The TCR comes from a human donor in good health. Some clones in this sample may be carry-over from other donors' samples. V is TRBV27 and J is TRBJ2-5; TCRdb selects TRBD2, and the lack of DNA leaves this call unchecked. CDR3 loop: CASSHGGQETQYF.